The sequence of this T cell receptor (beta chain) was determined in a study of technical replicates of blood from four donors. This clone has a single count. The germline V gene encodes CDR1 GTSNPN and CDR2 SVGIG (reference sequence). The CDR3 is 17 amino acids. V was pared by 4 bases and J by 3 bases, with 16 bases of the junction left unmatched. Sequencing used immunoSEQ multiplex PCR; TCRdb keeps in-frame clones, though not all of them. The table shows more than 65,000 clones, with more than 80% occurring only once. The source of this sequence is a human donor in good health. Some clones in this sample may be carry-over from other donors' samples. The rearrangement uses TRBV30 and TRBJ2-7, with 9 nucleotides matching TRBD2. Sequencing was done on a sample of PBMCs. CDR3 residues: CAWTALRSSGVYYEQYF. CDR3 nucleotide sequence: TGTGCCTGGACCGCTCTTCGGTCTAGCGGGGTATACTACGAGCAGTACTTC.